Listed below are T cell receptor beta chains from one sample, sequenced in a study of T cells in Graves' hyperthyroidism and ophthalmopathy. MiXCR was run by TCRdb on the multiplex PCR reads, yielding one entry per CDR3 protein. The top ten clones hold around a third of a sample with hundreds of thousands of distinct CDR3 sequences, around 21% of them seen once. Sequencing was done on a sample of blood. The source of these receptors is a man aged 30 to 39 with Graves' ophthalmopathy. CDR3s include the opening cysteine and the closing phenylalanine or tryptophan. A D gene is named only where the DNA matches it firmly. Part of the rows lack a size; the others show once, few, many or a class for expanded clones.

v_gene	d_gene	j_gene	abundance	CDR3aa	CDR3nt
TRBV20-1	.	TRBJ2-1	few	CSARDVSAVYNEQFF	TGCAGTGCTAGAGATGTGTCAGCAGTGTACAATGAGCAGTTCTTC
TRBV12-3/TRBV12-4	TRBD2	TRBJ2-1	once	CASSFFASGYNEQFF	TGTGCCAGCAGTTTTTTTGCTAGCGGTTACAATGAGCAGTTCTTC
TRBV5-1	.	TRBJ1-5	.	CASSPEGRPNQPQHF	TGCGCCAGCAGCCCGGAGGGCAGGCCAAATCAGCCCCAGCATTTT
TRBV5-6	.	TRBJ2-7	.	CASSSPTGLSYEQYF	TGTGCCAGCAGCTCGCCGACAGGTTTGTCCTACGAGCAGTACTTC
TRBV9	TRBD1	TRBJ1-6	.	CASSLDRNNSPLHF	TGTGCCAGCAGCCTGGACAGGAATAATTCACCCCTCCACTTT
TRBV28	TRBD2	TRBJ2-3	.	CASLAGGLTDRATQYF	TGTGCCAGCCTAGCGGGAGGACTAACAGATAGAGCTACGCAGTATTTT
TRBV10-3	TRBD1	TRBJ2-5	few	CAINTPGQGKETQYF	TGTGCCATCAATACCCCGGGACAGGGAAAAGAGACCCAGTACTTC
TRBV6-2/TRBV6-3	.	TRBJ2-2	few	CASSYGYTGELFF	TGTGCCAGCAGTTACGGGTACACCGGGGAGCTGTTTTTT
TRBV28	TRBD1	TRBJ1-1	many	CASSLYFYGTGVDAGTEAFF	TGTGCCAGCAGTTTGTATTTTTATGGGACAGGGGTTGACGCTGGCACTGAAGCTTTCTTT
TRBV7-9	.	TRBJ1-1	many	CASSLDRLKNTEAFF	TGTGCCAGCAGCTTGGACCGCCTCAAGAACACTGAAGCTTTCTTT
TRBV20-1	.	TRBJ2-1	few	CSVESRVQQFF	TGCAGTGTTGAAAGTCGCGTGCAGCAGTTCTTC
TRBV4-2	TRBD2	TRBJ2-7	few	CASSQVETSGSRYEQYF	TGTGCCAGCAGCCAAGTAGAGACTAGCGGGAGTCGCTACGAGCAGTACTTC
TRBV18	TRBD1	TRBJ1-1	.	CASLRQGASGTEAFF	TGTGCCAGCTTACGACAGGGGGCGAGTGGCACTGAAGCTTTCTTT
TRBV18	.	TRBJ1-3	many	CASSPELGYTIYF	TGTGCCAGCTCACCTGAATTAGGATACACCATATATTTT
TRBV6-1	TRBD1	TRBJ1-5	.	CASSQPGQGGPQHF	TGTGCCAGCAGCCAGCCGGGCCAGGGGGGGCCCCAGCATTTT
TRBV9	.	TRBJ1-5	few	CASSVAAGHQPQHF	TGTGCCAGCAGCGTAGCGGCCGGCCATCAGCCCCAGCATTTT
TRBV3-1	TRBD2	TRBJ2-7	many	CASSQGTSGSFEQYF	TGTGCCAGCAGCCAAGGGACTAGCGGGAGTTTCGAGCAGTACTTC
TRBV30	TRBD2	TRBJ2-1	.	CAWARLAGGDEQFF	TGTGCCTGGGCCCGACTAGCGGGAGGGGATGAGCAGTTCTTC
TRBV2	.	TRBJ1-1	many	CASSTTVNTEAFF	TGTGCCAGCAGTACCACAGTGAACACTGAAGCTTTCTTT
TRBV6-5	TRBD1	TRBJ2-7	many	CASSYRGQGSYEQYF	TGTGCCAGCAGTTACAGGGGACAGGGATCCTACGAGCAGTACTTC
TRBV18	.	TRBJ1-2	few	CASSPGENYGYTF	TGTGCCAGCTCACCGGGAGAAAACTATGGCTACACCTTC
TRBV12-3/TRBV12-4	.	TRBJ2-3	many	CASNSELGTDTQYF	TGTGCCAGCAATTCTGAGTTGGGTACAGATACGCAGTATTTT
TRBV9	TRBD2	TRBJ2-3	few	CASSLKPAGEMADTQYF	TGTGCCAGCAGCTTAAAACCAGCGGGAGAGATGGCAGATACGCAGTATTTT
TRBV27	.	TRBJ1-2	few	CASRRPGGDYGYTF	TGTGCCAGCAGACGCCCCGGGGGTGACTATGGCTACACCTTC
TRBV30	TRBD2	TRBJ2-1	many	CAWKTGLLAGEAYNEQFF	TGTGCCTGGAAAACAGGTTTACTAGCGGGAGAGGCCTACAATGAGCAGTTCTTC
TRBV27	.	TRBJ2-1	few	CASSLVPGLYNEQFF	TGTGCCAGCAGTCTCGTCCCGGGACTTTACAATGAGCAGTTCTTC
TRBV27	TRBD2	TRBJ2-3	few	CASSYGTRNTDTQYF	TGTGCCAGCAGTTACGGGACTAGAAACACAGATACGCAGTATTTT
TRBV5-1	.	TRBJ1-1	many	CASSLGRGSTEAFF	TGCGCCAGCAGCTTGGGACGCGGGAGCACTGAAGCTTTCTTT
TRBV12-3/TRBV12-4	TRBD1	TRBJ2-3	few	CASSRDRGRSDTQYF	TGTGCCAGCAGTAGGGACAGGGGGCGGTCGGATACGCAGTATTTT
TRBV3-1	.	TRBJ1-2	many	CASSHSALLYGYTF	TGTGCCAGCAGCCATTCGGCCTTGCTCTATGGCTACACCTTC
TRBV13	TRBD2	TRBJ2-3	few	CASSLGDLAGESTDTQYF	TGTGCCAGCAGCTTAGGGGACCTAGCGGGGGAAAGCACAGATACGCAGTATTTT
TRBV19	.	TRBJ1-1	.	CASSILGRNTEAFF	TGTGCCAGTAGTATCCTCGGACGGAACACTGAAGCTTTCTTT
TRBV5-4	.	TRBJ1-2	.	CASSPSQENYGYTF	TGTGCCAGCAGCCCGAGTCAGGAGAACTATGGCTACACCTTC
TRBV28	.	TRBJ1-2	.	CASSLYPGPGYGYTF	TGTGCCAGCAGCCTATATCCGGGGCCAGGATATGGCTACACCTTC
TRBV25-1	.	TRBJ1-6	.	CASSMPRNNSPLHF	TGTGCCAGCTCTATGCCCAGGAATAATTCACCCCTCCACTTT
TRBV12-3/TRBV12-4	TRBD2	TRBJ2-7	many	CASSLGLAGGYEQYF	TGTGCCAGCAGTTTGGGACTAGCGGGAGGGTACGAGCAGTACTTC
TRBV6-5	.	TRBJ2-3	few	CASSSEGQGASTDTQYF	TGTGCCAGCAGTTCCGAGGGGCAAGGGGCAAGCACAGATACGCAGTATTTT
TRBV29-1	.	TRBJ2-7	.	CSGIGGGRYEQYF	TGCAGCGGGATAGGAGGGGGGCGCTACGAGCAGTACTTC
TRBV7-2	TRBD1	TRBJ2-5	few	CASSFQPGQQGTQYF	TGTGCCAGCAGCTTCCAACCGGGACAGCAAGGGACCCAGTACTTC
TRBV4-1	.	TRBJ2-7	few	CASSQVGNVYEQYF	TGCGCCAGCAGCCAAGTGGGCAACGTCTACGAGCAGTACTTC
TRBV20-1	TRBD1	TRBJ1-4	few	CSARDPRGRREKLFF	TGCAGTGCTAGAGATCCCAGGGGGCGACGGGAAAAACTGTTTTTT
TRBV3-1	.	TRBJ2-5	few	CASSRSGTGQETQYF	TGTGCCAGCAGCCGTTCAGGGACGGGACAAGAGACCCAGTACTTC
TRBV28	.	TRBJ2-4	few	CASSSGLGNIQYF	TGTGCCAGCAGCTCTGGGCTTGGAAACATTCAGTACTTC
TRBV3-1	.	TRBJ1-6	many	CASSHVMSGGFGSPLHF	TGTGCCAGCAGCCACGTGATGTCTGGAGGGTTCGGCTCACCCCTCCACTTT
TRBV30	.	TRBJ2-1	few	CAWNRVNEQFF	TGTGCCTGGAACAGGGTCAATGAGCAGTTCTTC
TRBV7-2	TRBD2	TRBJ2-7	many	CASGTRGVSYEQYF	TGTGCCAGCGGCACCCGGGGGGTCTCCTACGAGCAGTACTTC
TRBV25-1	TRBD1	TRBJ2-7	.	CASSYRGQNEQYF	TGTGCCAGCAGCTACAGGGGGCAAAACGAGCAGTACTTC
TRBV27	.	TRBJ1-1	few	CASSLKGRGGEAFF	TGTGCCAGCAGTTTAAAGGGAAGGGGCGGTGAAGCTTTCTTT
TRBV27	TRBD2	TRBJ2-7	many	CASSSGLAGVREQYF	TGTGCCAGCAGCTCCGGACTAGCGGGAGTTCGGGAGCAGTACTTC
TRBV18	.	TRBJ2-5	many	CASSPSAMETQYF	TGTGCCAGCTCACCCTCGGCTATGGAGACCCAGTACTTC
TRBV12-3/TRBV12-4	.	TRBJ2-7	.	CASKPGPQSYEQYF	TGTGCCAGCAAACCGGGACCCCAGTCCTACGAGCAGTACTTC
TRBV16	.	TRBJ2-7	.	CASSQSTDPYEQYF	TGTGCCAGCAGCCAAAGTACAGATCCCTACGAGCAGTACTTC
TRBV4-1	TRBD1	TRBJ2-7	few	CASSPMGQGGSYEQYF	TGCGCCAGCAGCCCCATGGGACAGGGGGGCTCCTACGAGCAGTACTTC
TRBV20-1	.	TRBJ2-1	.	CSARGPGTGLEQFF	TGCAGTGCTAGGGGTCCGGGGACTGGCCTTGAGCAGTTCTTC
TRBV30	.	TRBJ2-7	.	CAWAWGGSTVYEQYF	TGTGCCTGGGCTTGGGGGGGCTCCACCGTATACGAGCAGTACTTC
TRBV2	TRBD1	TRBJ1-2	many	CASSKGTGGIYGYTF	TGTGCCAGCAGTAAAGGGACAGGGGGGATCTATGGCTACACCTTC
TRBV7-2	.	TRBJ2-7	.	CASSPGRTRGSYEQYF	TGTGCCAGCAGCCCAGGGCGGACTAGGGGGAGCTACGAGCAGTACTTC
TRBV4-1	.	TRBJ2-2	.	CASSQVLGELFF	TGCGCCAGCAGCCAAGTTTTGGGGGAGCTGTTTTTT